This T cell receptor beta chain originates from a study of blood T cell repertoires in COVID-19. In the original processing: Using reference gene primer amplification, nucleated cell counts were estimated. Profiled with immunoSEQ multiplex PCR; TCRdb holds only in-frame clones, not every one. Clonal size and the V and J genes are those of that table, whereas D and trimming came from the DNA. The sample carries 150,000 to 180,000 clones, 88% recorded once. Germline trimming cut 4 bases from V and 2 bases from J; bases unmatched to any gene: 12. Germline V gene lookup returns CDR1 MGHRA and CDR2 YSYEKL. The CDR3 is 18 residues long.

The chain employs TRBV4-1 and TRBJ1-5, with 9 bases aligning to TRBD1. The clonotype originates from a woman in her 70s with acute or convalescent COVID-19. Specimen: peripheral blood. The CDR3 nucleotides are TGCGCCAGCAGCCCCAAGCTCCCGGGACAGGGAGGCAATCAGCCCCAGCATTTT. It is translated as CASSPKLPGQGGNQPQHF.